These 5 T cell receptor beta chains were sequenced from one sample in a study of CD8+CD57+ T cells in acquired aplastic anemia. Genomic DNA, the template, was used for profiling of the TCR beta VDJ and CDR3. TCRdb independently ran MiXCR on the reads; one entry per CDR3 protein. The table includes a few hundred thousand distinct CDR3 sequences, approximately 60% detected once. The sample comprised sorted CD4+, CD8+, or CD8+CD57+ T cells (not recorded which) from PBMCs. These receptors all stem from a human donor in good health.

The sample holds many counts of this clonotype. The chain links TRBV7-9 to TRBJ1-4, with D possibly TRBD1 on 5 matching bases. Trimming pared 4 bases from V and 10 bases from J, leaving 19 bases between. The CDR3 has 15 amino acids. Germline-derived CDR1 and CDR2 are SEHNR and FQNEAQ (reference sequence). The chain's CDR3 is CASSSYHGTGGKLFF. In DNA, the CDR3 is TGTGCCAGCAGCTCGTATCATGGGACCGGCGGAAAACTGTTTTTT.

CDR3 sequence: CSARGGEVRNTEAFF. The DNA of the CDR3 is TGCAGTGCTAGGGGGGGGGAGGTTAGGAACACTGAAGCTTTCTTT. The chain uses TRBV20-1 and TRBJ1-1, with D possibly TRBD1 on 5 matching bases. Germline V gene sequence: CDR1 DFQATT, CDR2 SNEGSKA (reference sequence). The CDR3 is 15 amino acids. Trimming left V 3 bases short and J 1 base short, with 15 bases between.

Many counts were recorded for this clonotype. CDR3 in amino acids: CASSLVLADSYEQYF. The CDR3 nucleotides read TGTGCCAGCAGCTTGGTTCTAGCGGATTCCTACGAGCAGTACTTC. This rearrangement joins TRBV5-8 to TRBJ2-7; 7 bases line up with TRBD2. CDR1 SGHTS and CDR2 YDEGEE come from the germline V gene. The length of the CDR3 is 15 residues. With 0 bases clipped from V and 1 base from J, the junction kept 4 bases outside the gene matches.

The chain links TRBV25-1 to TRBJ2-5; D remains unclear. The V gene lost 3 bases and the J gene lost 4 bases, with 12 bases spanning the gap. Per germline, CDR1 MGHDK and CDR2 SYGVNS. This CDR3 region has 14 residues. This CDR3 is CASSEQAVTETQYF. DNA of the CDR3: TGTGCCAGCAGTGAGCAAGCCGTGACAGAGACCCAGTACTTC.

This chain connects TRBV7-9 to TRBJ2-7, with 7 bases identical to TRBD1. The CDR3 contains 18 residues. Germline loops: CDR1 SEHNR, CDR2 FQNEAQ (reference sequence). The V gene end was trimmed by 5 bases and the J gene end by 0 bases; junction bases not matched to a gene: 16. The CDR3 loop reads CASSPSITTGPYSYEQYF. In DNA, the CDR3 is TGTGCCAGCAGCCCCTCGATCACGACAGGGCCTTACTCCTACGAGCAGTACTTC.